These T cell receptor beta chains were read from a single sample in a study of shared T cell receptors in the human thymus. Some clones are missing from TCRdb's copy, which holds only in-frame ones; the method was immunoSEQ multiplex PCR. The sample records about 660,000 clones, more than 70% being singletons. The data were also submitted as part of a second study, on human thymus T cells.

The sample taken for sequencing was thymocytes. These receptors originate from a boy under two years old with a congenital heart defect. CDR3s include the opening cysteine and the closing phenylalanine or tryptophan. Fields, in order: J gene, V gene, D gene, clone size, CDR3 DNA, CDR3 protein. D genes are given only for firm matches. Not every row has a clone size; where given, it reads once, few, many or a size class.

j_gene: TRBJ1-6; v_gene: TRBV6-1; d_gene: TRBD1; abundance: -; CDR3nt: TGTGCCAGCAGTGATAGAGACAGGGAAGATTCCCCCCTCCACTTT; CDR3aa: CASSDRDREDSPLHF
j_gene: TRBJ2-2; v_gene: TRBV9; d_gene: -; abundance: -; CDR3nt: TGTGCCAGCAGGTCGGACAGGAACACCGGGGAGCTGTTTTTT; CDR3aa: CASRSDRNTGELFF
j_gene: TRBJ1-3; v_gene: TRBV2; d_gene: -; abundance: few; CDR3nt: TGTGCCAGCCCTTCTCACAGGCACTCTGGAAACACCATATATTTT; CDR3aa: CASPSHRHSGNTIYF
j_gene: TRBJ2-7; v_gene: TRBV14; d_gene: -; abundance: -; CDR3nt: TGTGCCAGCAGCCAAGATTCCACAGCCCCCGAGCAGTACTTC; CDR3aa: CASSQDSTAPEQYF
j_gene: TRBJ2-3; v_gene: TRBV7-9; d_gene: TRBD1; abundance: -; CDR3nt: TGTGCCAGCAGCTTACCGAGGGGGCCTAGCACAGATACGCAGTATTTT; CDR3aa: CASSLPRGPSTDTQYF
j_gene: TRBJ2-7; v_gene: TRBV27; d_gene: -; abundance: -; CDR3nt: TGTGCCAGCAGTTCGTCCCCCTCCTACGAGCAGTACTTC; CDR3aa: CASSSSPSYEQYF
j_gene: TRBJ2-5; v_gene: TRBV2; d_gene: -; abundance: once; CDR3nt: TGTGCCAGCAACTACCATCAGACAGACCAAGAGACCCAGTACTTC; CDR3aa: CASNYHQTDQETQYF
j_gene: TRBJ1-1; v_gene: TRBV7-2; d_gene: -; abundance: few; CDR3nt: TGTGCCAGCAGCCCCGAGAGGCCTGGGTCCGGCACTGAAGCTTTCTTT; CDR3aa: CASSPERPGSGTEAFF
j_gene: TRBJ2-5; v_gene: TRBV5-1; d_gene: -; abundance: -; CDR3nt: TGCGCCAGCAGCACAAACCAAGAGACCCAGTACTTC; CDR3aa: CASSTNQETQYF
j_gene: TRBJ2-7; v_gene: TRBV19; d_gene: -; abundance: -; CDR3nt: TGTGCCAGTAGCCCCAGGGCCTTAAAAGAGCAGTACTTC; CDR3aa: CASSPRALKEQYF
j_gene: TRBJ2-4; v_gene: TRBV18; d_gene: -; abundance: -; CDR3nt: TGTGCCAGCTCACCCCCGGCGGCTCTAGCCAAAAACATTCAGTACTTC; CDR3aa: CASSPPAALAKNIQYF
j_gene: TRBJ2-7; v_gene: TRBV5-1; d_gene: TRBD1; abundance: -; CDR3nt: TGCGCCAGCAGCTTGGCCGACAGGGAACCTTTTCACGAGCAGTACTTC; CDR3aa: CASSLADREPFHEQYF
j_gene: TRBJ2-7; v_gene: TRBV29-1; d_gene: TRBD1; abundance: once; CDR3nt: TGCAGCGGCCGGACAGGCCCCTACGAGCAGTACTTC; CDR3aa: CSGRTGPYEQYF
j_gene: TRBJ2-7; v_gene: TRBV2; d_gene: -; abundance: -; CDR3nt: TGTGCCAGCAGTGAAGGGTGGACAACCGCCTACGAGCAGTACTTC; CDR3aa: CASSEGWTTAYEQYF